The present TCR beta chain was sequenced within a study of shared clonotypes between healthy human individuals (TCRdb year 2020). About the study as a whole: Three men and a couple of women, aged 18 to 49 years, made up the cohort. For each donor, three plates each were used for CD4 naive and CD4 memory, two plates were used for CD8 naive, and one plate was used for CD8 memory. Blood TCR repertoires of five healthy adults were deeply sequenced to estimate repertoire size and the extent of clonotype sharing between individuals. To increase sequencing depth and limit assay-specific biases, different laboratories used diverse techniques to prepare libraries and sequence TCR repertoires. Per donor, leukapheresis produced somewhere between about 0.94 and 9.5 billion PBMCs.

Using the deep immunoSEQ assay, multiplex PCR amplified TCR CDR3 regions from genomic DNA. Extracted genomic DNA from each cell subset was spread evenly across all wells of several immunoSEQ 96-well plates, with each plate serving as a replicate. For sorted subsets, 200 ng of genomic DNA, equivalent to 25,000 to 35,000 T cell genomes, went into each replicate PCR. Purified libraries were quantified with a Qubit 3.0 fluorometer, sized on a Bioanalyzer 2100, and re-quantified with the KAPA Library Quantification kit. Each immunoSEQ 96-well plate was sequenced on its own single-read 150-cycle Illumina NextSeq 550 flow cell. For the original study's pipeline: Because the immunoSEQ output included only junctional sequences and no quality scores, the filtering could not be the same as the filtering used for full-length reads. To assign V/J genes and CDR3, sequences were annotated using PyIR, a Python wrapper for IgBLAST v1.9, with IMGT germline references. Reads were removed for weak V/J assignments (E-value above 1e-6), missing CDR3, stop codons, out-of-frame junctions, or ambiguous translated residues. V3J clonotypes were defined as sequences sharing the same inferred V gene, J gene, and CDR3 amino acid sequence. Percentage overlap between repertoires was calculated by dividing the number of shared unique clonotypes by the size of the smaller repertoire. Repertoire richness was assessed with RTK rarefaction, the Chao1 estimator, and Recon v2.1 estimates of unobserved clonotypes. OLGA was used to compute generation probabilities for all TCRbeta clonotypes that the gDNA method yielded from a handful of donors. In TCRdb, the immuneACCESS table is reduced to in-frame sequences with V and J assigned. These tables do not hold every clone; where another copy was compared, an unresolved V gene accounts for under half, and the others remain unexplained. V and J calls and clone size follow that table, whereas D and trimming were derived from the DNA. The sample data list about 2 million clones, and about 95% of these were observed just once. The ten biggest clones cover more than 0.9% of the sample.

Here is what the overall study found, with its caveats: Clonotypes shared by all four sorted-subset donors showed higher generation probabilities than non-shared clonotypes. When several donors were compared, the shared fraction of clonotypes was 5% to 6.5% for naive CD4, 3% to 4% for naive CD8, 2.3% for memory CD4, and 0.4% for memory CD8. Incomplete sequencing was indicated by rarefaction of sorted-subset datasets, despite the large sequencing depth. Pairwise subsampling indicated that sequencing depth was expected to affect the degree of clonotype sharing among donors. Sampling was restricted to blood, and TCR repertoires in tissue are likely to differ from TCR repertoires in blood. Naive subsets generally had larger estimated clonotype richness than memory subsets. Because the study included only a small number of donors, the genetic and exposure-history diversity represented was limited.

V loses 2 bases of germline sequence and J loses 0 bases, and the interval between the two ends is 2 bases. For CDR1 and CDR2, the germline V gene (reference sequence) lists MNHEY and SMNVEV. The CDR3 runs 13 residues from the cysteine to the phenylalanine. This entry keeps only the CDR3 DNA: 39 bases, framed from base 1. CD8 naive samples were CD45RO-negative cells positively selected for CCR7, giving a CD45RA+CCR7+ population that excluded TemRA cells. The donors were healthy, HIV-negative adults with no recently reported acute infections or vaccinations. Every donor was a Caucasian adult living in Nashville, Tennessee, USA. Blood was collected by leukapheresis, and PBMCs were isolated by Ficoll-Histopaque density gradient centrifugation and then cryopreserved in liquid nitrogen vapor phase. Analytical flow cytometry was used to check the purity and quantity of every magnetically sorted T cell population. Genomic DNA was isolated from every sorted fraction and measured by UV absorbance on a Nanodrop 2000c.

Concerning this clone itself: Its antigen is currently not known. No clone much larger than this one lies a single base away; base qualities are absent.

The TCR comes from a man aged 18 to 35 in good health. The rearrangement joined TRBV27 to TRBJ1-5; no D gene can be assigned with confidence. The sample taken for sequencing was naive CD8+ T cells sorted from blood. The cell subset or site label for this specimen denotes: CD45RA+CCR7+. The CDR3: CASSLHSNQPQHF. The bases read TGTGCCAGCAGTTTACATAGCAATCAGCCCCAGCATTTT.